This TCR beta chain is drawn from a study of T cells in localized non-small cell lung cancer. Repertoires were generated with immunoSEQ multiplex PCR, while TCRdb's copy carries only in-frame clones and drops some. The data hold 25,000 to 30,000 clones, with 92% observed a single time. Germline V gene lookup returns CDR1 SGDLS and CDR2 YYNGEE. The CDR3 runs 14 residues. Trimming shortened V by 0 bases and J by 5 bases, and 11 bases separated the two germline ends. V and J are TRBV9 and TRBJ2-5; D not resolved. The receptor's source is a woman aged 40-70 years with stage III lung adenocarcinoma. Material: peripheral blood mononuclear cells, obtained before any cancer treatment. This CDR3 reads CASSVALDVETQYF. The DNA of the CDR3 is TGTGCCAGCAGCGTAGCCCTAGACGTCGAGACCCAGTACTTC.